The present T cell receptor (beta chain) was sequenced within a study of T-cell reconstitution after alpha-beta-depleted transplantation in children. V was pared by 1 base and J by 0 bases, with 7 bases between. Germline V gene sequence: CDR1 SGHRS, CDR2 YFSETQ. CDR3 length: 14 amino acids. The authors prepared the TCRbeta library with unique molecular identifiers. MiXCR was run by TCRdb on the PCR reads, yielding one entry per CDR3 protein. In the table there are 250,000 to 300,000 distinct CDR3 sequences, under 14% of which are singletons. Study-level results: The main origin of T-cell counts and diversity one year after transplant was newly produced T cells. Several hundred rapidly expanded clones from non-depleted graft cells reportedly supplied alpha-beta T cells about two months post-transplant. For some patients, TCRbeta diversity was high at day 60 because of recipient T cells and thymic progenitors that survived.

This clonotype was detected ten times or more. Its antigen is unknown. The chain joins TRBV5-1 to TRBJ1-1; D not resolved. The sequences come from peripheral blood, collected 180 days after TCRalphabeta/CD19-depleted stem cell transplant. This TCR came from a male patient aged 2-15 years who had a stem cell transplant for chronic granulomatous disease, so the T cells may come from the graft donor. For the CDR3, the DNA is TGCGCCAGCAGCTTGAACTGGGTGAACACTGAAGCTTTCTTT. This sequence encodes CASSLNWVNTEAFF.